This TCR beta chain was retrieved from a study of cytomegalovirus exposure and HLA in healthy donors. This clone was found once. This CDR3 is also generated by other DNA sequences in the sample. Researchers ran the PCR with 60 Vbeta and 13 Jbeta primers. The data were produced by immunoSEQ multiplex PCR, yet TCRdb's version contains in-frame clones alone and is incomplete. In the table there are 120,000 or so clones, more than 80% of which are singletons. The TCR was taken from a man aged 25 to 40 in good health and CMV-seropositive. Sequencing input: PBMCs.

The CDR3 is CASSPISRESNEQFF. In DNA, the CDR3 is TGTGCCAGCAGCCCCATATCCCGGGAATCCAATGAGCAGTTCTTC. This chain connects TRBV6-1 to TRBJ2-1, with D perhaps TRBD2 (5 bases). The CDR3 has 15 amino acids. Between the trimmed V and J ends, which lost 6 bases and 6 bases, there was a span of 18 bases. Germline values: CDR1 MNHNS, CDR2 SASEGT.